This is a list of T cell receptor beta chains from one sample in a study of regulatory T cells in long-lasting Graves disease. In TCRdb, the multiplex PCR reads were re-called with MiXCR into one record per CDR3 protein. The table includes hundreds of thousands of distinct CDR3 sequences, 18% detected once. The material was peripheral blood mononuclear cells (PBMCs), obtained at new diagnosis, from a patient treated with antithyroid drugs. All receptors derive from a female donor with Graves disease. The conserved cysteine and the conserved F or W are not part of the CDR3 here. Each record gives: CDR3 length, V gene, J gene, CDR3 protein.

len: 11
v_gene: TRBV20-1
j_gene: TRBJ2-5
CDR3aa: SARPDYGETQY

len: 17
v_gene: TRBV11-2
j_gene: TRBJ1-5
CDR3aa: ASSFLAVRDMDSNQPQH

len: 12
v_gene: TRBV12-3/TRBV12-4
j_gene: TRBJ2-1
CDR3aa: ASSTTPYGGEQF

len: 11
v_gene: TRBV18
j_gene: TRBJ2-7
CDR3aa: ASSPPRRDEQY

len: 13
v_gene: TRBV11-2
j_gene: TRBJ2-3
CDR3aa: ASRRWGDSTDTQY

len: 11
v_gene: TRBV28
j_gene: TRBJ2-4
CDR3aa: ASSLSQENIQY

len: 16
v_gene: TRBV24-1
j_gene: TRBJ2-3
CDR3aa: ATSDFGLAGVRSDTQY

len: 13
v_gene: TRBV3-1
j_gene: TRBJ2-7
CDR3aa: ASSQDTGSSYEQY

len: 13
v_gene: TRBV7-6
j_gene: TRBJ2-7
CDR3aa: ASSLRPGQAYEQY

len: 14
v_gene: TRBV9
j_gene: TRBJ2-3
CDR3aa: ASSPRDRSAPDTQY

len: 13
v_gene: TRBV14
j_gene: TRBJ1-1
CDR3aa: ASSLRTGLDTEAF